Sequencing of this T cell receptor beta chain was carried out in a study of T cell responses to AZD1222 COVID-19 vaccine. This table comes from immunoSEQ multiplex PCR, and its TCRdb copy is limited to in-frame clones, with some not included. Seen here are roughly 130,000 clones, 70% to 90% observed once, and the top ten hold roughly 1.6%. Of note for this clone: The antigen is not known.

This CDR3 has 13 amino acids. Trimming cost V 7 bases and J 5 bases; bases outside gene matches: 3. Germline CDR1 is SNHLY and CDR2 is FYNNEI. The study's findings and limits: Dominant at 160-218 and 743-854, vaccine-associated CD4 TCRs also spanned spike. Scientists sampled the repertoires only once the peak T cell response had passed. Seropositive at baseline were only six or seven AZD1222 recipients.

The chain employs TRBV2 and TRBJ2-5; 11 bases line up with TRBD1. This sequence originates from an adult in good health. Source: peripheral blood, taken on day 0 of AZD1222 vaccination. The CDR3 loop is CASKRDRGETQYF. The DNA of the CDR3 is TGTGCCAGCAAACGGGACAGGGGGGAGACCCAGTACTTC.